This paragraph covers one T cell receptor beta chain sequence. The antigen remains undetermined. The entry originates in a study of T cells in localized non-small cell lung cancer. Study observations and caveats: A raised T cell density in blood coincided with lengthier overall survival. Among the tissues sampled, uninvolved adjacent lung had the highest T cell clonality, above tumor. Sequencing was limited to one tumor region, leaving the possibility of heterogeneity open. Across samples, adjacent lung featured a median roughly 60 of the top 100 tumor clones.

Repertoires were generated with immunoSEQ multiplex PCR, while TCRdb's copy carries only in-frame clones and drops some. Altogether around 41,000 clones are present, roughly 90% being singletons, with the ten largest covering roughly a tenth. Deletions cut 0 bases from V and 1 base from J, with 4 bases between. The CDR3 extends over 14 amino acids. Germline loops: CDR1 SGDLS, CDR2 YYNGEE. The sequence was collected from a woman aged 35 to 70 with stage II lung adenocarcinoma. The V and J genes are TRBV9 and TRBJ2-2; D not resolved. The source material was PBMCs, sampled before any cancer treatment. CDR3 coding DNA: TGTGCCAGCAGCGTAGGCAGGAACACCGGGGAGCTGTTTTTT. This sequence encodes CASSVGRNTGELFF.